A selection of T cell receptor beta chains follows, all from one sample in a study of shared clonotypes between healthy human individuals. Clones were read by immunoSEQ multiplex PCR, and TCRdb kept only the in-frame ones, dropping some. The sample lists more than 2 million clones, 90% to 96% occurring once. The specimen sequenced was naive CD4+ T cells sorted from blood. Every receptor here comes from a man between 18 and 29 years old in good health. Each CDR3 is given without its conserved first and last residue. Size is omitted from some rows. Given values are once, few, many or a class for expanded clones.

TRBJ1-6 - TRBV5-1 ASSLVSAAYGSYNSPLH
TRBJ2-4 - TRBV25-1 ASSESERGTIQY
TRBJ1-5 - TRBV5-6 ASSLAADQPQH
TRBJ2-5 - TRBV10-1 ASSEGGQARAETQY
TRBJ2-7 - TRBV7-8 ASRSTGTGEQY
TRBJ2-3 - TRBV30 AWSAAMRVGLGTDTQY
TRBJ2-7 - TRBV5-4 ASSLDQGGINEQY
TRBJ1-4 - TRBV10-2 ASSEPAGGKEKLF
TRBJ1-5 - TRBV30 AWSRGVQPQH
TRBJ2-7 - TRBV19 ATLLKDGPSSYEQY
TRBJ2-1 - TRBV10-3 AISIQSTSDEQF
TRBJ1-1 - TRBV5-4 ASSLGTPGTEAF
TRBJ2-7 - TRBV29-1 SVEGTSAYEQY
TRBJ1-2 few TRBV6-1 ATMDSSYGYT
TRBJ1-1 once TRBV28 ASTLGAANTEAF
TRBJ2-5 few TRBV7-9 ASSLVGLQETQY
TRBJ2-5 - TRBV29-1 SVESREETQY
TRBJ2-1 - TRBV27 ASRVIAGGLEQF
TRBJ2-7 - TRBV19 ASSLWEGTAYEQY
TRBJ1-2 - TRBV19 ATQDGANYGYT
TRBJ2-1 once TRBV11-2 ASGQPGLATNEQF
TRBJ2-6 - TRBV5-4 ASSPGGSGANVLT
TRBJ1-1 - TRBV30 AWSVLFGKTGTEAF
TRBJ2-7 - TRBV27 ASRAPGIYEQY